These 2 T cell receptor beta chains originate from one sample sequenced in a study of blood T cells in healthy people across ages. For the second PCR, which ran for about 6 to 11 cycles, a sample-barcoded 5' primer and a J-beta primer mix were used. Each CDR3 protein is one row after TCRdb ran MiXCR on the 5' RACE reads. The data show over 500,000 distinct CDR3 sequences, roughly a quarter seen once. The data were also submitted as part of a second study, on T cells of mothers and their children.

The sequencing input was blood. The source is a boy aged 2 to 10 in good health.

The rearrangement joins TRBV12-3 or TRBV12-4 to TRBJ2-3; a weak D match, TRBD1 (6 bases). The CDR3 sequence is 16 residues long. Trimming shortened V by 2 bases and J by 4 bases, and 16 bases separated the two germline ends. CDR3 sequence: CASSLFGPNRADTQYF. CDR3 DNA sequence: TGTGCCAGCAGTTTATTCGGCCCAAACAGGGCAGATACGCAGTATTTT.

This chain joins TRBV7-9 and TRBJ2-1; D possibly corresponds to TRBD1 (5 bases). Trimming left V 5 bases short and J 8 bases short, with 19 bases between. Germline CDR1 reads SEHNR; CDR2 reads FQNEAQ (reference sequence). The CDR3 covers 15 residues. In nucleotides, the CDR3 is TGTGCCAGCAGCACACCAGGGTTGGGGCTGGATGAGCAGTTCTTC. As protein: CASSTPGLGLDEQFF.